Sequencing of this T cell receptor beta chain was carried out in a study of blood T cell repertoires in COVID-19 (dated by TCRdb to about 2020). About the investigation overall: The collaborator samples originated in the United States, Italy and Spain and spanned the acute and convalescent phases of COVID-19. The prospective study material was composed of cDNA or gDNA derived from T cells, B-cell-depleted T cells, or PBMCs. The dataset comprised deeply sampled blood TCRbeta repertoires from subjects exposed to, actively infected with, or recovered from COVID-19. The repertoires were released in a freely available public database meant as a resource for research on the immune response to SARS-CoV-2. Samples came from the ongoing ImmuneRACE study (first 160 participants) plus 1,254 subjects from 6 global collaborators. A de-identified subject ID, COVID-19 status, age in years and sex were almost always included in the sample metadata. Where available, HLA class I and class II types were taken from metadata supplied by the sample provider and were not determined by assay-based typing.

The immunoSEQ Assay, a bias-controlled multiplex PCR, was used to amplify TCRbeta CDR3 regions from genomic DNA. In the original analysis: The number of nucleated cells in each sample was estimated from the amplification of reference gene primers within the assay. To quantify the absolute abundance of each unique TCRbeta CDR3 rearrangement, sequence reads were collapsed and filtered. For each sample, productive Simpson clonality was calculated as the square root of Simpson's diversity index over productive rearrangements. TCRdb limited this immuneACCESS table to in-frame rearrangements with V and J called. A share of clones is missing; checked studies link under half to unresolved V genes, and the rest is unexplained. V, J and clone size are those of that table, while D and trimming were read from the DNA. This sample comprises 360,000 or so clones, less than 90% of them detected only once. The biggest ten clones account for 2.5% to 3.5% of the sample.

Participants in the prospective study were enrolled through a virtual design, were aged about 18 to 100 years, and lived in roughly 24 United States geographic areas. Cohort assignment in the prospective study relied on participant-reported clinical history from a screening survey and a study questionnaire. Recovered participants in ImmuneRACE Cohort 3 were defined as having two consecutive negative NP/OP PCR tests, clearance from a healthcare professional, or resolution of symptoms. Each participant in the prospective study had whole blood, serum and a nasopharyngeal or oropharyngeal swab collected by mobile phlebotomists. Participants in the prospective study had the option to provide additional blood draws and questionnaires over a roughly two-month period. Before DNA extraction, prospective study blood samples were shipped either frozen or at room temperature. General study outcomes and caveats: How much clinical and demographic metadata was included differed by source and by participant, and the metadata was provided uncurated.

Of note for this clone: Its specific antigen is unknown. The record has no base qualities; no much larger clone is one base away.

This TCR was sampled from a woman in her 30s who had recovered from COVID-19. The sample taken for sequencing was PBMCs or T cells enriched from blood (not recorded which).

The DNA is as follows: TGTGCCAGCAGGGGACAGGGGGCCAGAAATTCACCCCTCCACTTT. This yields the protein CASRGQGARNSPLHF. The chain couples TRBV6-5 to TRBJ1-6, and TRBD1 matches 12 of the central bases. For CDR1 and CDR2, the germline V gene lists MNHEY and SVGAGI. Trimming leaves V shorter by 6 bases and J shorter by 7 bases, with the junction holding 4 bases beyond the gene matches. From the cysteine through the phenylalanine, the CDR3 covers 15 amino acids. The only DNA kept is the CDR3, 45 bases in frame from the first base.